This is a list of T cell receptor beta chains from one sample in a study of radiation and T cells in renal cell carcinoma. Measured with immunoSEQ multiplex PCR; TCRdb has only the in-frame clones, and not every one. In the table there are about 130,000 clones, around 84% of which are singletons. Sequencing was performed on blood, taken from a patient whose treatment included radiotherapy and nephrectomy. These receptors all come from a woman aged 55-70 years with renal cell carcinoma. CDR3s include the opening cysteine and the closing phenylalanine or tryptophan. The D gene is left open where the match is weak. Size values are once, few and many counts, or a class for expanded clones, and some rows have none.

size	V	D	J	DNA	CDR3
NA	TRBV29-1	NA	TRBJ1-2	TGCAGCGTTTGGCTGGCGTCTAACTATGGCTACACCTTC	CSVWLASNYGYTF
NA	TRBV27	TRBD1	TRBJ2-7	TGTGCCAGCAGTTATACAGGGGCCGGGGACGAGCAGTACTTC	CASSYTGAGDEQYF
NA	TRBV25-1	NA	TRBJ1-2	TGTGCCAGCAGTGAATCGGCGGGGGCCTATGGCTACACCTTC	CASSESAGAYGYTF
NA	TRBV28	NA	TRBJ2-7	TGTGCCAGCAGTTCCCGGGTCGGTGGGGAGCAGTACTTC	CASSSRVGGEQYF
NA	TRBV7-2	TRBD2	TRBJ2-7	TGTGCCAGCAGCTCTGGGGGGGAGAGAACCTACGAGCAGTACTTC	CASSSGGERTYEQYF
NA	TRBV6-5	NA	TRBJ1-6	TGTGCCGTCCGGGACGGCTATAATTCACCCCTCCACTTT	CAVRDGYNSPLHF
NA	TRBV6-1	NA	TRBJ1-5	TGTGCCAGCAGTGAAGATACAGGGAAGGGTCAGCCCCAGCATTTT	CASSEDTGKGQPQHF
NA	TRBV2	TRBD2	TRBJ2-1	TGTGCCAGCAGAGCTATGGCGGGGGGGAACAATGAGCAGTTCTTC	CASRAMAGGNNEQFF
NA	TRBV5-4	NA	TRBJ1-2	TGTGCCAGCAGCTTGGGCTATAACTATGGCTACACCTTC	CASSLGYNYGYTF
NA	TRBV10-2	TRBD2	TRBJ2-3	TGCGCCAGCAGTGGGACTAGCGGGGGGCTTCTGTATTTT	CASSGTSGGLLYF
NA	TRBV6-1	NA	TRBJ1-5	TGTGCCAGCAGTGCTGGCAGGGCAGGTCAGCCCCAGCATTTT	CASSAGRAGQPQHF
NA	TRBV5-8	TRBD1	TRBJ2-7	TGTGCCAGCAGCACTCGGACAGGGGCCTACGAGCAGTACTTC	CASSTRTGAYEQYF
NA	TRBV5-1	NA	TRBJ2-5	TGCGCCAGCAAACTGGCTAGGGAGGAGACCCAGTACTTC	CASKLAREETQYF
NA	TRBV6-5	NA	TRBJ2-6	TGTGCCAGCAGGAAGGGGTCAACGGGGGCCAACGTCCTGACTTTC	CASRKGSTGANVLTF
NA	TRBV6-5	NA	TRBJ1-2	TGTGCCAGCAGGACGGAGGACTATGGCTACACCTTC	CASRTEDYGYTF
NA	TRBV28	NA	TRBJ2-7	TGTGCCAGCAGTTCTCTCGGGTACGAGCAGTACTTC	CASSSLGYEQYF
NA	TRBV1	NA	TRBJ2-3	TGCACCAGCAGCCAAGATTTTGGTGTAGCGGGGGACACAGATACGCAGTATTTT	CTSSQDFGVAGDTDTQYF
NA	TRBV6-4	NA	TRBJ2-6	TGTGCCAGCAGTGTCGAGGGTGCTGGGGCCAACGTCCTGACTTTC	CASSVEGAGANVLTF
NA	TRBV2	TRBD2	TRBJ2-1	TGTGCCAGCACCGATGACGGGAGGAAGGTTAATGAGCAGTTCTTC	CASTDDGRKVNEQFF
NA	TRBV18	NA	TRBJ2-1	TGTGCCAGCTCACCACCGGGGATCGGGCGGGAGCAGTTCTTC	CASSPPGIGREQFF
NA	TRBV25-1	TRBD2	TRBJ2-5	TGTGCCAGCAGTGATTACGGGGAGGGGGAGACCCAGTACTTC	CASSDYGEGETQYF
few	TRBV29-1	NA	TRBJ1-1	TGCAGCGTTGATGAGGTAAACACTGAAGCTTTCTTT	CSVDEVNTEAFF
NA	TRBV14	NA	TRBJ1-2	TGTGCCAGCAGCCAAGATCTTAGCCCTAACTATGGCTACACCTTC	CASSQDLSPNYGYTF
NA	TRBV30	TRBD1	TRBJ1-1	TGTGCTTGGGGGACAGGGGGCGGCGACACTGAAGCTTTCTTT	CAWGTGGGDTEAFF
NA	TRBV5-1	NA	TRBJ1-2	TGCGCCAGCAGCTTGAATACGGACACCTTCTATGGCTACACCTTC	CASSLNTDTFYGYTF
NA	TRBV7-9	NA	TRBJ2-7	TGTGCCAGCAGCCCCCATGGGGAGGCGACCGAGCAGTACTTC	CASSPHGEATEQYF
NA	TRBV6-5	NA	TRBJ1-2	TGTGCCATCCTTGGGGACGGGGAACTCTATGGCTACACCTTC	CAILGDGELYGYTF
NA	TRBV19	TRBD1	TRBJ1-2	TGTGCCAGTAGTGAGCTTACAGGGGGCTCTGGCTACACCTTC	CASSELTGGSGYTF
NA	TRBV5-1	TRBD2	TRBJ2-3	TGCGCCAGCAGCTTAGGGACTAGCGGGGGCCAGGATACGCAGTATTTT	CASSLGTSGGQDTQYF
NA	TRBV18	TRBD1	TRBJ1-1	TGTGCCAGCTCACTGGGACAGGGGAACACTGAAGCTTTCTTT	CASSLGQGNTEAFF
NA	TRBV7-3	TRBD1	TRBJ1-3	TGTGCCAGCAGCGACAGGGTTTCAGACACCATATATTTT	CASSDRVSDTIYF
NA	TRBV6-1	NA	TRBJ2-1	TGTGCCAGCAGATGGGCCGGGGTTAGCGGTGAGCAGTTCTTC	CASRWAGVSGEQFF
NA	TRBV2	NA	TRBJ2-1	TGTGCCAGCAGTGGTGAGGGAAATGAGCAGTTCTTC	CASSGEGNEQFF
once	TRBV18	NA	TRBJ2-2	TGTGCCAGCTCACCACCAACATTTCCGCGAGGCGGGGAGCTGTTTTTT	CASSPPTFPRGGELFF
NA	TRBV6-1	TRBD2	TRBJ2-1	TGTGCCAGCAGTGGCGATCCAGCGGGGGGCTTCTACAATGAGCAGTTCTTC	CASSGDPAGGFYNEQFF
NA	TRBV7-9	NA	TRBJ1-3	TGTGCCAGCAGCTTACTAGGGACTGGAAACACCATATATTTT	CASSLLGTGNTIYF
NA	TRBV6-6	TRBD1	TRBJ1-2	TGTGCCAGCAGCTCCCAGGGGGCTGACTATGGCTACACCTTC	CASSSQGADYGYTF
few	TRBV12-5	NA	TRBJ2-7	TGTGCTAGTGGTCCTGATAACGAGCAGTACTTC	CASGPDNEQYF
few	TRBV6-5	NA	TRBJ1-1	TGTGCCAGCAGTTGGCGGGACCCCGAGACTGAAGCTTTCTTT	CASSWRDPETEAFF